The 13 T cell receptor beta chains listed next were all sequenced from one sample in a study of tumor and adjacent non-tumor tissue in lung cancer. TCRbeta libraries were built with three rounds of nested PCR, modified from ARM-PCR. Via MiXCR, TCRdb re-called the multiplex PCR reads, giving one row per CDR3 protein. The table lists roughly 82,000 distinct CDR3 sequences, 65% to 80% of them singletons, with roughly 22% in the top ten. The template was RNA from unsorted bulk tissue. Distant lung tissue was collected more than 3 cm away from the tumor edge. The material sequenced was distant non-tumor lung tissue. The receptors here all came from a woman between 45 and 60 years old with non-small cell lung cancer.

Concerning this clonotype itself: The CDR3 ends on some other residue instead of the conserved phenylalanine or tryptophan, so this is likely a read error. The gene calls are TRBV10-1 and TRBJ2-1; D gene ambiguous. CDR3 length: 13 residues. From germline, CDR1 is WNHNN and CDR2 SYGVQD (reference sequence). The CDR3 spells CAISATPSWEQFY. CDR3 coding DNA: TGCGCCATCAGTGCGACCCCTTCATGGGAGCAGTTCTAC.

The V call is TRBV20-1, the J call TRBJ2-7; perhaps TRBD2 as D (6 bases). Germline-derived CDR1 and CDR2 are DFQATT and SNEGSKA (reference sequence). With 7 bases removed from V and 3 bases from J, the gap between germline ends came to 13 bases. The CDR3 has 12 residues. CDR3 sequence: CSVGGPDYEQYF. The CDR3 bases are TGCAGTGTGGGAGGACCGGACTACGAGCAGTACTTC.

A note on this clonotype: The junction shows a germline mismatch at one end, possibly a read error. The chain has TRBV10-3 and TRBJ2-5; D perhaps matches TRBD2 (5 bases). CDR3 size: 13 residues. CDR1 is ENHRY, CDR2 SYGVKD, per germline. The CDR3 coding sequence is TGTACCATCAGTTCGACGGAGGAAGAGAACCAGTACTTC. Translated: CTISSTEEENQYF.

About this clonotype itself: The conserved phenylalanine or tryptophan normally closing the CDR3 is absent here, so this likely arose from a read error. It is unclear where the CDR3 begins or ends on the DNA, so no DNA is shown, and the CDR3 is as TCRdb lists it. The CDR3 sequence: CASNFSGDQPQLL. The V and J genes are TRBV12-3 or TRBV12-4 and TRBJ1-5. The CDR3 is made up of 13 amino acids, end residues included.

The rearrangement uses TRBV4-2 and TRBJ1-5; D gene uncertain. CDR3 length equals 15 residues. Germline CDR1 and CDR2: LGHNA and YNFKEQ. Trimming removed 4 bases at V and 0 bases at J, with 10 bases between. CDR3 region: CASSRDFISNQPQHF. The CDR3 DNA follows: TGTGCCAGCAGCCGAGACTTCATTAGCAATCAGCCCCAGCATTTT.

With regard to this clonotype: One end of the junction does not line up with germline, which may come from a read error. V usage is TRBV7-8 and J usage is TRBJ1-2; D is unclear. The CDR3 runs 14 residues. CDR1 is SGHVS and CDR2 is FQNEAQ in the germline V gene. The CDR3 DNA reads as TGTGCCAGCAGCTTAGCGTCGGTGGGCTGTGGTTACAACTTC. This translates into CASSLASVGCGYNF.

The V gene is TRBV6-6, the J gene TRBJ2-3, with D tentatively TRBD1 (5 bases). The germline gives CDR1 MNHNY, CDR2 SVGAGI (reference sequence). This CDR3 spans 13 amino acids. The CDR3 is CVTSGAVAGTQYF. The CDR3 coding sequence is TGTGTCACCAGTGGGGCCGTGGCTGGGACGCAGTATTTT.

As regards this clonotype: Relative to the germline gene, one junction end is altered; a read error may explain this. The chain joins TRBV4-1 to TRBJ2-1; D gene uncertain. Germline loops: CDR1 MGHRA, CDR2 YSYEKL. The CDR3 has 11 amino acids. The CDR3 is CASRIIDEQSF. The CDR3 DNA reads as TGCGCCAGCAGGATCATAGATGAGCAGTCCTTC.

A note on this clonotype: Germline and junction disagree at one end, which may indicate a read error. The chain uses TRBV6-1 and TRBJ2-7, with 9 bases that match TRBD1. This CDR3 has 14 residues. Germline CDR1 is MNHNS and CDR2 is SASEGT. The CDR3 protein is CASSGGQGDYEQYF. The CDR3 bases are TGTGCCAGCAGTGGGGGACAGGGTGACTACGAGCAATACTTC.

On this clonotype: This likely comes from a read error, as the CDR3 has no conserved phenylalanine or tryptophan at its end. The chain links TRBV6-1 to TRBJ2-7; D is ambiguous. Deletions cut 8 bases from V and 2 bases from J, with 10 bases between. The germline V gene has CDR1 MNHNS and CDR2 SASEGT. The CDR3 consists of 12 residues. CDR3 DNA: TGTGCCAGCGAAGAGAGCCCCTACGAGCAGTACTAC. This codes for CASEESPYEQYY.

As for this clonotype: Compared with germline, one end of the junction differs, possibly owing to a read error. This chain links TRBV29-1 with TRBJ2-7, with D unresolved. The germline V gene encodes CDR1 SQVTM and CDR2 ANQGSEA. This CDR3 spans 13 amino acids. The CDR3 sequence is CSVEVASSYERYF. DNA for the CDR3: TGCAGCGTTGAAGTGGCGTCCTCCTACGAGCGGTACTTC.

On this clonotype itself: One junction end disagrees with the germline gene, perhaps due to a read error. The rearrangement uses TRBV6-2 or TRBV6-3 and TRBJ2-2, with 15 positions matching TRBD2. CDR1 is MNHEY and CDR2 is SVGEGT in the germline V gene. CDR3 length: 16 residues. CDR3 nucleotides: TGTTCCAGCAAGGGACTAGCGGGAGGAGGGACAGGGGAGCTGTTTTTT. The encoded protein is CSSKGLAGGGTGELFF.

On this clonotype: The junction differs from germline at one of its ends, possibly a read error. The gene calls are TRBV6-5 and TRBJ2-7; TRBD2 might be the D (6 bases). CDR3 length equals 14 residues. Per the germline V gene, CDR1 is MNHEY and CDR2 is SVGAGI. The CDR3, as DNA: TGTGCCAACAGTTACTCCCCAGGGAGGAACGACCAGTACTTC. This encodes CANSYSPGRNDQYF.